The entry that follows covers one T cell receptor (beta chain) sequence. The antigen remains undetermined. Use of 60 Vbeta and 13 Jbeta primers characterized the PCR. Data came from immunoSEQ multiplex PCR; TCRdb stores just in-frame clones and leaves some out. Here the sample spans about 130,000 clones, 66% being singletons. This sample was taken from a study of cytomegalovirus exposure and HLA in healthy donors. Points from the study as a whole: Analysis was performed later, and it showed HLA-associated TCR beta chains to be more clonally expanded than equally common others.

The germline CDR1 and CDR2 sequences are SGHNT and YENEEA. J was trimmed by 11 bases and V by 4 bases; bases with no gene match: 8. The CDR3 sequence is 14 residues long. The V gene is TRBV11-3, the J gene TRBJ2-7; 13 bases align to TRBD2. The material sequenced was PBMCs. The source is a human donor in good health. The CDR3 region is CASSSPGTSGMEYF. The CDR3 DNA reads TGTGCCAGCAGCTCGCCCGGGACTAGCGGGATGGAGTACTTC.